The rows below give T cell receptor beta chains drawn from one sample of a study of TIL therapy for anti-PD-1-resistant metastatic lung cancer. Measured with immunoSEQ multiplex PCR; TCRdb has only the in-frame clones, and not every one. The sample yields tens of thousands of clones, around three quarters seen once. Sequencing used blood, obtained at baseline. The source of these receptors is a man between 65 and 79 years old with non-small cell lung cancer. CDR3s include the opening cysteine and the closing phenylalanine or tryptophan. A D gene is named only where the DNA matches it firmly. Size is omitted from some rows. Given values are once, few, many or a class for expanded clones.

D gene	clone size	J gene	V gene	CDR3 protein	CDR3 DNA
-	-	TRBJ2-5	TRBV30	CAWTLGQETQYF	TGTGCCTGGACGTTAGGGCAAGAGACCCAGTACTTC
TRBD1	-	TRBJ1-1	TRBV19	CASSKQGAENTEAFF	TGTGCCAGTAGTAAACAGGGGGCCGAGAACACTGAAGCTTTCTTT
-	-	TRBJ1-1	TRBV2	CASTQDMNTEAFF	TGTGCCAGCACCCAGGACATGAACACTGAAGCTTTCTTT
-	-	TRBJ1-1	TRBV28	CASIAAELNTEAFF	TGTGCCAGCATAGCGGCAGAGTTGAACACTGAAGCTTTCTTT
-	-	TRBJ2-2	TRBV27	CASSMSGPGELFF	TGTGCCAGCAGTATGAGCGGGCCCGGGGAGCTGTTTTTT
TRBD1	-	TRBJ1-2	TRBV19	CASTQRTGGSSSNYGYTF	TGTGCCAGTACCCAACGGACAGGTGGGTCATCGAGTAACTATGGCTACACCTTC
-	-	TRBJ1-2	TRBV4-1	CASSQVGESYGYTF	TGCGCCAGCAGCCAAGTTGGGGAGAGCTATGGCTACACCTTC
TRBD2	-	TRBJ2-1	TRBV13	CASRLSSGTRLSEQFF	TGTGCCAGCCGACTTTCCTCCGGGACTAGGCTCAGTGAGCAGTTCTTC
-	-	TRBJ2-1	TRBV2	CASSERGEQFF	TGTGCCAGCAGTGAAAGGGGTGAGCAGTTCTTC
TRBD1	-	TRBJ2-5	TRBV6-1	CASGLTGGIETQYF	TGTGCCAGCGGATTGACAGGGGGGATCGAGACCCAGTACTTC
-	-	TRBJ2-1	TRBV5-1	CASSLEGWQFF	TGCGCCAGCAGCTTGGAGGGTTGGCAGTTCTTC
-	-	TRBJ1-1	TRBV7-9	CASSFGGPRGAFF	TGTGCCAGCAGCTTTGGAGGGCCACGGGGAGCTTTCTTT
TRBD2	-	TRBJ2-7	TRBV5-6	CASSPRTSGRITEQYF	TGTGCCAGCAGCCCAAGGACTAGCGGGAGAATTACCGAGCAGTACTTC
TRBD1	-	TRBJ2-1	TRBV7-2	CASRGTDISYNEQFF	TGTGCCAGCAGGGGGACAGATATCTCCTACAATGAGCAGTTCTTC
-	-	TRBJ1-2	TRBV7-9	CASSPGHGYTF	TGTGCCAGCAGCCCGGGACATGGCTACACCTTC
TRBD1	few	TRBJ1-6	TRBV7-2	CASSTRDSSSYNSPLHF	TGTGCCAGCAGCACCCGGGACAGCAGCTCCTATAATTCACCCCTCCACTTT
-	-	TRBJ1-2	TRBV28	CASSLYSTIRRGYTF	TGTGCCAGCAGTTTATATTCGACCATCCGGCGTGGCTACACCTTC
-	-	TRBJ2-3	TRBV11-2	CASAWTDTQYF	TGTGCCAGCGCCTGGACAGATACGCAGTATTTT
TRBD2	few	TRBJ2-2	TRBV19	CASNRAGLNTGELFF	TGTGCCAGTAATAGAGCGGGACTTAACACCGGGGAGCTGTTTTTT
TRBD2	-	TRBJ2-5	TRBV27	CASSFSQGGQETQYF	TGTGCCAGCAGTTTTAGCCAGGGAGGGCAAGAGACCCAGTACTTC
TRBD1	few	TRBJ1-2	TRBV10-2	CASSATGSYGYTF	TGCGCCAGCAGCGCGACAGGGAGCTATGGCTACACCTTC
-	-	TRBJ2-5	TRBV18	CASSPPGVRETQYF	TGTGCCAGCTCACCACCTGGGGTTAGGGAGACCCAGTACTTC
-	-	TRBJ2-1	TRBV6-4	CASSVNTLDEQFF	TGTGCCAGCAGTGTAAATACCCTCGATGAGCAGTTCTTC